This T cell receptor beta chain was documented in a study of regulatory T cells in long-lasting Graves disease. Across the whole study: Recently diagnosed Graves' patients had received antithyroid drugs for under 3 months.

The time point was: newly diagnosed GD, antithyroid drugs for less than 3 months. PBMC RNA served as the TCR library source. EDTA tubes collected 9 to 9.5 milliliters of peripheral blood. This clonotype was counted a few times. Germline V gene sequence: CDR1 LGHDT, CDR2 YNNKEL (reference sequence). With 1 base clipped from V and 2 bases from J, the junction kept 7 bases outside the gene matches. CDR3 length: 17 amino acids. iRepertoire HTBI primers and Arm-PCR of CDR3 regions built TCR beta libraries. TCRdb processed the multiplex PCR reads anew with MiXCR; each CDR3 protein has one entry. The sample holds roughly 400,000 distinct CDR3 sequences, about 15% seen once. Another study also made use of these data, one on T cells in Graves' hyperthyroidism and ophthalmopathy.

Specimen: peripheral blood mononuclear cells (PBMCs), collected at new diagnosis, from a patient treated with antithyroid drugs. This rearrangement joins TRBV3-1 to TRBJ2-5, with TRBD2 matching over 10 bases. The receptor's source is a woman in her 40s with Graves disease. The DNA for the CDR3 is TGTGCCAGCAGCCAAGGTACGAGCGGGAGGGGGCAAGAGACCCAGTACTTC. Translation gives CASSQGTSGRGQETQYF.